This TCR beta chain was profiled in a study of vaccination effects on CD4 cells after COVID-19. CD4+ T cells were isolated after 10 days of culture. Clones were read by immunoSEQ multiplex PCR, and TCRdb kept only the in-frame ones, dropping some. This sample yields over 65,000 clones, of which approximately 77% are seen a single time; roughly 2% belongs to the top ten. The CDR3 totals 16 residues. Trimming pared 5 bases from V and 14 bases from J, leaving 25 bases between. Germline V CDR1 and CDR2: LNHDA, SQIVND (reference sequence). Note on this clone: The antigen is undetermined.

The sequence was obtained from a human donor who received a COVID-19 vaccine. The genes are TRBV19 and TRBJ1-6; weak D call: TRBD1 (5 bases). The sequencing here drew on CD4+ T cells from PBMCs cultured without peptide, taken before COVID-19 vaccination. CDR3 protein: CASSHTAATGKISLHF. The CDR3 region has the DNA TGTGCCAGTAGTCACACAGCCGCAACAGGAAAAATCTCCCTCCACTTT.